This T cell receptor beta chain was observed in a study of regulatory T cells in long-lasting Graves disease. Points from the study as a whole: A greater number of public clonotypes (fewer than 3,000) was shared by persistent patients than by new patients (roughly 880).

TCR beta libraries were built with iRepertoire HTBI primers and Arm-PCR of CDR3 regions. TCRdb independently ran MiXCR on the multiplex PCR reads; one entry per CDR3 protein. The sample holds some 370,000 distinct CDR3 sequences, about 23% seen once. This clonotype has more than one count but fewer than ten. What it recognizes is unknown. Time point in this sample: persistent/refractory GD, antithyroid drugs over 5 years with positive TRAb. The TCR library used RNA extracted from PBMCs. In each case, Graves' disease was diagnosed per American Thyroid Association guidelines. The sample in question was peripheral blood mononuclear cells (PBMCs), obtained when the disease was refractory, from a patient treated with antithyroid drugs. This clonotype originated in a woman aged 35 to 49 with Graves disease.

The CDR3, as DNA: TGTGCCAGCAGCTTACCAGGGGTGGACTATGGCTACACCTTC. This codes for CASSLPGVDYGYTF. The chain links TRBV5-6 to TRBJ1-2; maybe TRBD1 (6 bases). Germline values: CDR1 SGHDT, CDR2 YYEEEE. Trimming left V 2 bases short and J 3 bases short, with 11 bases between. This CDR3 spans 14 amino acids.